This T cell receptor beta chain stems from a study of T cell changes during pregnancy in multiple sclerosis. With 3 bases clipped from V and 5 bases from J, the junction kept 4 bases outside the gene matches. Germline CDR1 SGHRS, CDR2 YFSETQ. This CDR3 contains 14 residues. Clones were read by immunoSEQ multiplex PCR, and TCRdb kept only the in-frame ones, dropping some. The data show tens of thousands of clones, with around 92% seen just once and 2.8% held by the top ten. This sample comprised peripheral blood, obtained in the third trimester of pregnancy. This sequence was found in a female donor in good health, enrolled as a control in a pregnancy study. The V gene is TRBV5-1, the J gene TRBJ2-5; 10 nucleotides line up with TRBD2. The CDR3 reads CASSSLAGDETQYF. CDR3 bases: TGCGCCAGCAGCTCTCTAGCGGGGGACGAGACCCAGTACTTC. Looking up the rest from reference TRBV5-1 and TRBJ2-5 gives the full variable domain: KAGVTQTPRYLIKTRGQQVTLSCSPISGHRSVSWYQQTPGQGLQFLFEYFSETQRNKGNFPGRFSGRQFSNSRSEMNVSTLELGDSALYLCASSSLAGDETQYFGPGTRLLVL.